The 10 T cell receptor beta chains presented below share a single source sample, sequenced in a study of graft-versus-host responses after intestinal transplantation. Sequenced by immunoSEQ multiplex PCR; TCRdb stores in-frame clones only, minus some. Of tens of thousands of clones listed, about 79% are singletons. Antigens for these TCRs are unknown. Sequenced material: unstimulated CD8+ T cells sorted from spleen or lymph node cells, taken before intestinal transplant. The receptors were gathered from a human donor who received an intestinal transplant.

The chain has TRBV28 and TRBJ2-7, with D perhaps matching TRBD2 (6 bases). The CDR3 consists of 13 residues. V was clipped by 4 bases and J by 3 bases, with 10 bases between them. In germline, CDR1 is MDHEN, CDR2 SYDVKM. As DNA, the CDR3 is TGTGCCAGCAGTTCGGGACTTCACTACGAGCAGTACTTC. Translated, it gives CASSSGLHYEQYF.

The chain has TRBV7-2 and TRBJ2-3; 12 nucleotides match TRBD1. Trimming removed 1 base from V and 5 bases from J; junction bases left unmatched: 4. The CDR3 is 16 amino acids. From germline, CDR1 is SGHTA and CDR2 FQGNSA. CDR3 nucleotide sequence: TGTGCCAGCAGCTTAGGAGGGACAGGGGGCGAAGATACGCAGTATTTT. This sequence encodes CASSLGGTGGEDTQYF.

The V and J genes are TRBV18 and TRBJ2-7; 10 positions agree with TRBD1. The V gene's germline CDR1 is KGHSH and CDR2 LQKENI. The CDR3 sequence is 14 residues long. The J segment lost 2 bases and the V segment lost 3 bases, leaving 1 base of the junction unmatched. As DNA, the CDR3 is TGTGCCAGCTCACCCGGGACAGGGGCCTACGAGCAGTACTTC. Amino acid sequence: CASSPGTGAYEQYF.

The chain combines TRBV28 with TRBJ2-3, with TRBD2 matching 8 bases. The germline CDR1 and CDR2 sequences are MDHEN and SYDVKM. V was clipped by 3 bases and J by 3 bases; unmatched bases: 17. CDR3 length equals 19 residues. In DNA, the CDR3 is TGTGCCAGCAGTTTCCCCTCGTCGGGGCGGGAGGCACCAACAGATACGCAGTATTTT. Translating gives CASSFPSSGREAPTDTQYF.

The chain uses TRBV28 and TRBJ2-3; 8 bases line up with TRBD1. CDR1 MDHEN and CDR2 SYDVKM come from the germline V gene. V trimming: 5 bases; J trimming: 3 bases; junction bases outside the gene matches: 10. The length of the CDR3 is 16 residues. The CDR3 here is CASSLGGQGLTDTQYF. As DNA, the CDR3 is TGTGCCAGCAGTCTCGGAGGACAGGGCCTGACAGATACGCAGTATTTT.

The rearrangement links TRBV7-9 to TRBJ2-7; 8 bases fit TRBD2. The CDR3 is made up of 13 amino acids. CDR1 is SEHNR and CDR2 is FQNEAQ in the germline V gene (reference sequence). The ends lost 5 bases at V and 5 bases at J; junction bases unmatched: 5. The CDR3 loop reads CASSPGLDNEQYF. CDR3 nucleotides: TGTGCCAGCAGCCCGGGACTAGATAACGAGCAGTACTTC.

This clone was seen once. The rearrangement joins TRBV7-9 to TRBJ2-1, with 8 bases identical to TRBD2. Germline loops: CDR1 SEHNR, CDR2 FQNEAQ (reference sequence). This CDR3 contains 14 residues. V was clipped by 2 bases and J by 5 bases; unmatched bases: 2. CDR3 DNA: TGTGCCAGCAGCTTATTTAGCGGGGACAATGAGCAGTTCTTC. Its translation is CASSLFSGDNEQFF.

The rearrangement joins TRBV6-5 to TRBJ2-1; D uncertain. Germline CDR1 and CDR2: MNHEY and SVGAGI. The V gene lost 0 bases and the J gene lost 5 bases, with 8 bases spanning the gap. The CDR3 runs to 14 residues. The CDR3 coding sequence is TGTGCCAGCAGTTACTCCACCTACCACAATGAGCAGTTCTTC. It specifies CASSYSTYHNEQFF.

The chain links TRBV19 to TRBJ2-7; 7 nucleotides match TRBD1. This CDR3 comprises 14 residues. The ends lost 3 bases at V and 7 bases at J; junction bases unmatched: 9. From germline, CDR1 is LNHDA and CDR2 SQIVND (reference sequence). This CDR3 reads CASSMGTEFSEQYF. The DNA for the CDR3 is TGTGCCAGTAGTATGGGGACAGAATTCAGTGAGCAGTACTTC.

CDR3 sequence reads: CASSQGLIGGVTLIGGQFF. In DNA form, the CDR3 reads TGTGCCAGCAGCCAAGGTCTCATTGGCGGGGTGACCCTCATCGGCGGGCAGTTCTTC. The chain uses TRBV4-2 and TRBJ2-1; D may be TRBD2 (6 bases). The germline CDR1 and CDR2 sequences are LGHNA and YNFKEQ. The CDR3 consists of 19 residues. V was cut by 1 base and J by 12 bases, with 31 bases left in between.